This is a list of T cell receptor beta chains from one sample in a study of cytomegalovirus exposure and HLA in healthy donors. The repertoire was sequenced with immunoSEQ multiplex PCR; TCRdb's copy has only in-frame clones and lacks some. The table has 200,000 to 250,000 clones, about nine tenths seen once. The source material was PBMCs. The receptors were sampled from a woman aged 18-35 years in good health and CMV-seronegative. The CDR3 runs from the conserved cysteine through the conserved F or W. The size entry is marked missing in some rows and otherwise reads once, few, many or a size class.

clone_size: -; v_call: TRBV2; j_call: TRBJ1-5; cdr3_aa: CASSIWGQRSQPQHF
clone_size: -; v_call: TRBV6-1; j_call: TRBJ2-7; cdr3_aa: CASSESTGVRDEQYF
clone_size: -; v_call: TRBV25-1; j_call: TRBJ2-1; cdr3_aa: CASSVDSYNEQFF
clone_size: once; v_call: TRBV5-1; j_call: TRBJ1-1; cdr3_aa: CASSLFFGTGGARDPKAEAFF
clone_size: -; v_call: TRBV7-8; j_call: TRBJ2-1; cdr3_aa: CASSLTSQYNEQFF
clone_size: -; v_call: TRBV19; j_call: TRBJ2-7; cdr3_aa: CASSQGGYRSYEQYF
clone_size: -; v_call: TRBV6-5; j_call: TRBJ2-1; cdr3_aa: CASSNPGDEQFF
clone_size: -; v_call: TRBV7-9; j_call: TRBJ2-1; cdr3_aa: CASSARDSYNEQFF
clone_size: -; v_call: TRBV2; j_call: TRBJ2-3; cdr3_aa: CASSDTQPSVGPAIAAFGQYF
clone_size: -; v_call: TRBV27; j_call: TRBJ2-7; cdr3_aa: CASSQSRGDYEQYF
clone_size: -; v_call: TRBV5-1; j_call: TRBJ2-7; cdr3_aa: CASSHGTSGSGNEQYF
clone_size: -; v_call: TRBV6-5; j_call: TRBJ1-2; cdr3_aa: CASSYGGQGGDYGYTF
clone_size: once; v_call: TRBV10-2; j_call: TRBJ1-5; cdr3_aa: CASTNMDRNQPQHF
clone_size: -; v_call: TRBV12-5; j_call: TRBJ2-3; cdr3_aa: CASGPGLAAVTDTQYF
clone_size: -; v_call: TRBV10-3; j_call: TRBJ2-1; cdr3_aa: CAIRNDGTSGSGEQFF
clone_size: -; v_call: TRBV27; j_call: TRBJ2-3; cdr3_aa: CASSLVRSDTQYF
clone_size: -; v_call: TRBV28; j_call: TRBJ2-1; cdr3_aa: CASSPQGYNEQFF
clone_size: many; v_call: TRBV2; j_call: TRBJ1-1; cdr3_aa: CASSEGYRAGEAFF
clone_size: -; v_call: TRBV6-5; j_call: TRBJ1-2; cdr3_aa: CASSPGGYDYGYTF
clone_size: -; v_call: TRBV10-1; j_call: TRBJ2-7; cdr3_aa: CASSGNQAVLASGRSYEQYF
clone_size: -; v_call: TRBV9; j_call: TRBJ2-5; cdr3_aa: CASSVGSRASGTQETQYF
clone_size: -; v_call: TRBV5-6; j_call: TRBJ1-1; cdr3_aa: CASGSQGGRNTEAFF
clone_size: once; v_call: TRBV27; j_call: TRBJ2-3; cdr3_aa: CASSLYSLSDTQYF
clone_size: -; v_call: TRBV6-1; j_call: TRBJ1-1; cdr3_aa: CASSATGMNTEAFF
clone_size: -; v_call: TRBV11-2; j_call: TRBJ2-2; cdr3_aa: CASRAGSGANTGELFF
clone_size: few; v_call: TRBV19; j_call: TRBJ1-2; cdr3_aa: CASSIVPDTYRFGYTF
clone_size: few; v_call: TRBV19; j_call: TRBJ1-5; cdr3_aa: CASSINRRTPNQPQHF
clone_size: -; v_call: TRBV28; j_call: TRBJ1-5; cdr3_aa: CASSSAYRQGGDQPQHF
clone_size: -; v_call: TRBV27; j_call: TRBJ2-3; cdr3_aa: CASSFLGTPEDQSTQYF
clone_size: once; v_call: TRBV4-1; j_call: TRBJ2-7; cdr3_aa: CASSQGRDFLAYEQYF
clone_size: -; v_call: TRBV10-3; j_call: TRBJ2-3; cdr3_aa: CATRTNGGGGTDTQYF
clone_size: -; v_call: TRBV15; j_call: TRBJ1-2; cdr3_aa: CATSGGGNDYGYTF
clone_size: few; v_call: TRBV9; j_call: TRBJ1-1; cdr3_aa: CASSVVQGDTEAFF
clone_size: -; v_call: TRBV11-1; j_call: TRBJ2-5; cdr3_aa: CASSSPYSGRQETQYF
clone_size: -; v_call: TRBV7-7; j_call: TRBJ2-7; cdr3_aa: CASSLTENSYEQYF
clone_size: once; v_call: TRBV5-4; j_call: TRBJ2-1; cdr3_aa: CASSFLGREQFF
clone_size: -; v_call: TRBV19; j_call: TRBJ2-1; cdr3_aa: CASTAGGIDEQFF
clone_size: -; v_call: TRBV30; j_call: TRBJ2-7; cdr3_aa: CAWSPGLPYEQYF
clone_size: -; v_call: TRBV11-3; j_call: TRBJ2-3; cdr3_aa: CASSTYTDTQYF
clone_size: many; v_call: TRBV5-1; j_call: TRBJ2-7; cdr3_aa: CASSLTSGASEQYF